This T cell receptor (beta chain) was retrieved from a study of beta chain features in type 1 diabetes. The study reverse transcribed the entire isolated RNA, so it sequenced expressed TCRB transcripts. Assay: immunoSEQ multiplex PCR; the TCRdb copy retains only in-frame clones and omits some. The sample holds 140,000 to 150,000 clones, around 51% seen once. This clone was seen more than once but under ten times. Its antigen is not identified. Study findings and constraints: PCR might favor shorter templates, equally in patients and controls.

Losses at the gene ends were 0 bases for V and 4 bases for J; bases not matched to a gene: 10. In germline, CDR1 is SGHNT, CDR2 YYREEE (reference sequence). The CDR3 is 16 amino acids. The source of this sequence is a man aged 18 to 29 in good health. The sample consisted of Tregs from blood. This chain joins TRBV5-4 and TRBJ2-7, with 7 nucleotides matching TRBD1. The CDR3: CASSLGGTAAAYEQYF. CDR3 nucleotide sequence: TGTGCCAGCAGCTTGGGTGGGACAGCGGCCGCATACGAGCAGTACTTC.